This note documents a single TCR beta chain sequence. This sample stems from a study of OX40 agonist ivuxolimab in advanced cancers. Method: immunoSEQ multiplex PCR; TCRdb's copy keeps in-frame clones and lacks some. The sample records about 55,000 clones, 77% being singletons. V shed 6 bases, J shed 0 bases, and the junction held 14 bases outside the gene matches. The V gene's germline CDR1 is SGHRS and CDR2 YFSETQ. This CDR3 contains 18 residues. The sequencing here drew on CD4+ or CD8+ T cells sorted from blood, taken in a trial of the OX40 agonist ivuxolimab. This rearrangement joins TRBV5-1 to TRBJ1-5, with 8 bases that match TRBD1. The sequence was collected from an adult with an advanced solid tumor such as melanoma, head and neck, liver or kidney cancer. The CDR3 DNA reads TGCGCCAGCACCGGGTCCCCGGGACAGGTGTATAGCAATCAGCCCCAGCATTTT. Residues: CASTGSPGQVYSNQPQHF.